This T cell receptor beta chain is from a study of beta chain features in type 1 diabetes. Study at large: Patients and healthy donors were similar in age, gender and cell yields.

Expressed TCRB transcripts were sequenced, since all the RNA that had been isolated was reverse transcribed. The data were produced by immunoSEQ multiplex PCR, yet TCRdb's version contains in-frame clones alone and is incomplete. The table has about 180,000 clones, roughly 7.1% seen once. The germline V gene encodes CDR1 LGHNA and CDR2 YSLEER. Trimming removed 6 bases at V and 7 bases at J, with 10 bases between. This CDR3 has 12 amino acids. Study-level findings and limits: Moderate but significant shortening of TCRB CDR3s was recorded in all four CD4+ subsets from Type 1 diabetes patients. For type 1 diabetes patients, VDJ junctions showed fewer insertions and more deletions.

With respect to this clone: Antigen unknown.

Sorting produced populations that all topped 98% purity. This rearrangement joins TRBV4-3 to TRBJ2-1; D call uncertain. Sequencing was done on a sample of central memory CD4+ T cells from blood. This TCR was sampled from a woman aged 40-49 years with type 1 diabetes. As DNA, the CDR3 is TGCGCCAGCAGTCGGCTAGATAATGAGCAGTTCTTC. It codes for CASSRLDNEQFF.